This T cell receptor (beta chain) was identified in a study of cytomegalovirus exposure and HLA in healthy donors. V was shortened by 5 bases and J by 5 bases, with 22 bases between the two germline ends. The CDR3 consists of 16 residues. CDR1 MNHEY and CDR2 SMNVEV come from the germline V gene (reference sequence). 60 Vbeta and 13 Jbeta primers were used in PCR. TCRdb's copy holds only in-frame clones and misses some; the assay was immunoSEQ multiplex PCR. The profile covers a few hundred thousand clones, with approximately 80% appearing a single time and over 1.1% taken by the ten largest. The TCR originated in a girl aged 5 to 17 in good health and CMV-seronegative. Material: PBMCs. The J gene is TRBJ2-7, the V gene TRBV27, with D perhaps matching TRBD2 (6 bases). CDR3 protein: CASSSPEGLGGNEQYF. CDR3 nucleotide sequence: TGTGCCAGCAGTAGCCCTGAAGGGCTGGGAGGAAACGAGCAGTACTTC.